This T cell receptor (beta chain) was retrieved from a study of blood T cell repertoires in COVID-19. As for the study in general: Some COVID-19 samples were acute and others convalescent; all came from the United States, Italy and Spain.

This clone was counted once. The germline V and J ends were trimmed by 3 bases and 0 bases, with 12 bases remaining between them. The germline V gene has CDR1 LGHNA and CDR2 YSLEER. The CDR3 totals 15 residues. Profiling relied on immunoSEQ multiplex PCR, and the TCRdb table lists in-frame clones only, not all of them. In the table there are about 260,000 clones, around 90% of which are singletons. The V and J genes are TRBV4-3 and TRBJ2-7; a weak D match, TRBD1 (6 bases). The TCR comes from a human donor in a cohort sampled during active COVID-19. Sequenced input: peripheral blood. The CDR3 sequence: CASSQSDRSSYEQYF. The CDR3, as DNA: TGCGCCAGCAGCCAGTCGGACAGATCCTCCTACGAGCAGTACTTC.